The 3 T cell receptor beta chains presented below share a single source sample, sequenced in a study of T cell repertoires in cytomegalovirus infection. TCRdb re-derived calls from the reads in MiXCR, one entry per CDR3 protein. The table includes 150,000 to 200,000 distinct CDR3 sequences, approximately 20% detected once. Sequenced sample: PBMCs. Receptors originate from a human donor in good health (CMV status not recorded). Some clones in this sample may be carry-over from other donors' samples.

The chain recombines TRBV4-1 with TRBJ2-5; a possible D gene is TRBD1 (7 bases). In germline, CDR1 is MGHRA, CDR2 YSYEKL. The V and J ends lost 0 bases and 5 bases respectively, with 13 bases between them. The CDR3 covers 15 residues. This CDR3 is CASSQDPGGQETQYF. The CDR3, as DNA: TGCGCCAGCAGCCAAGATCCAGGGGGGCAGGAGACCCAGTACTTC.

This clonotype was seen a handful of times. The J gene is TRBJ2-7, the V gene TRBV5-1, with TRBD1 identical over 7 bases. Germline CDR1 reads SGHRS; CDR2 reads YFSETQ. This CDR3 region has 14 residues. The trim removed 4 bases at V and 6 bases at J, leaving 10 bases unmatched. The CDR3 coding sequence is TGCGCCAGCAGCCTTTGGACAGGTCGTGGCGAGCAGTACTTC. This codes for CASSLWTGRGEQYF.

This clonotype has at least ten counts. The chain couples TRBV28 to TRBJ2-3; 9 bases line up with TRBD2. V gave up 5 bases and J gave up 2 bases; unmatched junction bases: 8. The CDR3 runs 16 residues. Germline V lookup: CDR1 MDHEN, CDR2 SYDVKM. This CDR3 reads CASSPQTSGVTDTQYF. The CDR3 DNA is TGTGCCAGCAGTCCCCAGACTAGCGGTGTCACAGATACGCAGTATTTT. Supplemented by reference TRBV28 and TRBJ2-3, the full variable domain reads DVKVTQSSRYLVKRTGEKVFLECVQDMDHENMFWYRQDPGLGLRLIYFSYDVKMKEKGDIPEGYSVSREKKERFSLILESASTNQTSMYLCASSPQTSGVTDTQYFGPGTRLTVL.